This TCR beta chain was retrieved from a study of lymphopenia after photon versus proton radiotherapy. Study-level findings and limits: After the lymphocyte nadir, photon-treated repertoires showed oligoclonal expansion, especially of CD8+ Temra cells. Only patients who died were analyzed for survival; proton advantage is unproven.

Germline-derived CDR1 and CDR2 are SGHDT and YYEEEE. V was trimmed by 1 base and J by 4 bases, leaving 12 bases between them. The CDR3 has 15 residues. Turning to this clone: Its antigen is not known.

This table comes from immunoSEQ multiplex PCR, and its TCRdb copy is limited to in-frame clones, with some not included. The sample consists of more than 45,000 clones, roughly 90% of them appearing once. The chain uses TRBV5-6 and TRBJ1-3, with unresolved D. The source was peripheral blood, collected from a patient treated with photon-based radiotherapy. The receptor was derived from a woman aged 40-49 years with cholangiocarcinoma. The CDR3 DNA sequence: TGTGCCAGCAGCTTGTCCCGGCTTGCGGGAAACACCATATATTTT. Translating it yields CASSLSRLAGNTIYF.